This T cell receptor beta chain was recorded in a study of blood T cell repertoires in COVID-19. Study as a whole: Acute-phase and convalescent COVID-19 samples originated in the United States, Italy and Spain. The cDNA or gDNA used as material had been derived from T cells, B-cell-depleted T cells, or PBMCs.

Profiling relied on immunoSEQ multiplex PCR, and the TCRdb table lists in-frame clones only, not all of them. The sample consists of around 320,000 clones, 85% to 95% of them appearing once. The CDR3 length is 16 residues. The V and J ends lost 5 bases and 1 base, in that order; junction bases with no gene match: 7. The V gene's germline CDR1 is SGHVS and CDR2 FQNEAQ. Participants reported their clinical history, and cohort assignment relied on those reports. People in the exposed group encountered a COVID-19 case within 2 weeks before entering the study. This chain links TRBV7-8 with TRBJ1-1; 10 positions agree with TRBD1. This receptor was obtained from a woman in her twenties or thirties who had been exposed to COVID-19. The material sequenced was PBMCs or T cells enriched from blood (not recorded which). The CDR3: CASSPPGTGENTEAFF. In nucleotides, the CDR3 is TGTGCCAGCAGCCCCCCCGGGACAGGGGAGAACACTGAAGCTTTCTTT.